The rows below give T cell receptor beta chains drawn from one sample of a study of blood T cell repertoires in COVID-19. Assay used: immunoSEQ multiplex PCR; TCRdb lists only in-frame clones, some missing. The table shows fewer than 150,000 clones, with around 87% occurring only once. What was sequenced was peripheral blood. The receptors derive from a woman aged 55-70 years with COVID-19, enrolled during active disease. The CDR3 runs from the conserved cysteine through the conserved F or W. Fields, in order: clone size, J gene, V gene, D gene, CDR3 DNA, CDR3 protein. The D gene is left open where the match is weak. Not all rows give a size; the values are once, few, many and, for expanded clones, a class.

NA | TRBJ1-5 | TRBV6-5 | TRBD1 | TGTGCCAGCGGGACAGCCTACGGCAATCAGCCCCAGCATTTT | CASGTAYGNQPQHF
NA | TRBJ1-2 | TRBV7-9 | NA | TGTGCCAGCAGCTTACTAGCAGGGGTTCATTTTGGCTACACCTTC | CASSLLAGVHFGYTF
NA | TRBJ2-5 | TRBV6-2/TRBV6-3 | NA | TGTGCCAGCAGTTTACTCCTACAGTCGGGGGAGACCCAGTACTTC | CASSLLLQSGETQYF
NA | TRBJ2-1 | TRBV7-6 | NA | TGTGCCAGCAGCTTTACAGGTTACAATGAGCAGTTCTTC | CASSFTGYNEQFF
NA | TRBJ1-2 | TRBV4-1 | TRBD1 | TGCGCCAGCAGCCAAGCCAGGGGGCTAGAAGGCTACACCTTC | CASSQARGLEGYTF
few | TRBJ2-7 | TRBV2 | TRBD1 | TGTGCCAGCAGTGTCCGAACAGGGGCCGAGCAGTACTTC | CASSVRTGAEQYF
NA | TRBJ2-7 | TRBV7-2 | TRBD2 | TGTGCCAGCAGCTCGGGACTAGCGGGGGGGCACGAGCAGTACTTC | CASSSGLAGGHEQYF
NA | TRBJ2-7 | TRBV27 | TRBD1 | TGTGCCAGCAGTTTCCCCCGACAGGGGCCTGGTGACGAGCAGTACTTC | CASSFPRQGPGDEQYF
once | TRBJ1-1 | TRBV29-1 | TRBD1 | TGCAGCGTATCGGCAGGGGGCAACACTGAAGCTTTCTTT | CSVSAGGNTEAFF
once | TRBJ2-7 | TRBV5-4 | TRBD1 | TGTGCCAGCAGCTCGCTGACAGGGCCCCTTTCCTACGAGCAGTACTTC | CASSSLTGPLSYEQYF
NA | TRBJ2-3 | TRBV5-4 | NA | TGTGCCAGCAGCCCGACAGTCACAGATACGCAGTATTTT | CASSPTVTDTQYF
NA | TRBJ1-6 | TRBV7-2 | NA | TGTGCCAGCAGCTTTCCGGGGGAACATTCACCCCTCCACTTT | CASSFPGEHSPLHF
NA | TRBJ2-1 | TRBV7-8 | TRBD1 | TGTGCCAGCAGCCCCGGACAGGGGAACTACAATGAGCAGTTCTTC | CASSPGQGNYNEQFF
NA | TRBJ1-2 | TRBV5-6 | NA | TGTGCCAGCAGCCCGGATTTGGGAGGGGCCAACTATGGCTACACCTTC | CASSPDLGGANYGYTF